This TCR beta chain derives from a study of T cell repertoires in cytomegalovirus infection. Whole-study context: CMV infection together with matching HLA type was indicated by public TCR beta signatures. Regarding the study as a whole: What dominated the ex vivo response were HLA-C-restricted CMV-specific TCR beta clonotypes.

TCRdb passed the reads through MiXCR, listing each CDR3 protein once. The sample records roughly 180,000 distinct CDR3 sequences, over 25% being singletons. This CDR3 contains 15 residues. The germline CDR1 and CDR2 sequences are KGHSH and LQKENI. V was clipped by 3 bases and J by 5 bases, with 16 bases between them. This clonotype was seen only once. Its antigen remains unknown. The sequence came from a human donor in good health (CMV status not recorded). Some clones in this sample may be carry-over from other donors' samples. The chain links TRBV18 to TRBJ2-5, with D maybe TRBD2 (5 bases). The source material was PBMCs. Here the CDR3 reads CASSPGINPRETQYF. CDR3 in DNA: TGTGCCAGCTCACCCGGGATTAACCCGAGGGAGACCCAGTACTTC. Filled out from reference TRBV18 and TRBJ2-5, the complete variable domain reads NAGVMQNPRHLVRRRGQEARLRCSPMKGHSHVYWYRQLPEEGLKFMVYLQKENIIDESGMPKERFSAEFPKEGPSILRIQQVVRGDSAAYFCASSPGINPRETQYFGPGTRLLVL.